This TCR beta chain comes out of a study of Graves' ophthalmopathy and Graves' hyperthyroidism. Clinicians diagnosed using symptoms, serum thyroxine, TRAb, thyroid ultrasound and orbital computed tomography. Amplification from RNA transcripts yielded the TCR beta CDR3 regions. The first-round RT-PCR employed HTBI primers together with the Qiagen OneStep RT-PCR kit. A multiplex PCR was then performed as the second round. MiXCR was run by TCRdb on the multiplex PCR reads, yielding one entry per CDR3 protein. The table has 230,000 or so distinct CDR3 sequences, less than 55% seen once; the top ten hold more than 45%. The CDR3 is 15 residues long. Trimming took 1 base from V and 4 from J; bases not matched to a gene: 4. Per the germline V gene, CDR1 is SGHTA and CDR2 is FQGNSA.

Sequenced material: peripheral blood. The V gene is TRBV7-2, the J gene TRBJ2-5; TRBD2 matches at 9 bases. This receptor was taken from an adult man with Graves' ophthalmopathy. CDR3 protein: CASSLGSSGRETQYF. Here the CDR3 DNA reads TGTGCCAGCAGCTTAGGTAGTAGCGGGAGAGAGACCCAGTACTTC.